This T cell receptor beta chain is drawn from a study of post-analysis software for immune sequencing data. Study-wide findings and caveats: Samples sharing a preparation batch grouped tightly together when assessed by F measure. TRBV segments more frequent in patients than in controls numbered several and included TRBV5-6, TRBV5-1 and TRBV20-1.

Presence of unique molecular identifiers characterized the TCR beta cDNA libraries. TCRdb redid the calling of the PCR reads with MiXCR, one entry per CDR3 protein. The sample comprises over 150,000 distinct CDR3 sequences, about 32% of which are singletons, and about 1.6% rests with the top ten. About this clonotype itself: As yet, its antigen is unknown.

Germline-derived CDR1 and CDR2 are SGDLS and YYNGEE. The CDR3 length is 15 residues. The ends were cut back, 0 bases at V and 5 bases at J, with 14 bases in the middle. The sample taken for sequencing was blood. This chain joins TRBV9 and TRBJ2-5; maybe TRBD2 (5 bases). This receptor was obtained from a girl under 18 with multiple sclerosis. The CDR3 DNA sequence: TGTGCCAGCAGCGTAGGGAGGTCCCCTAGGGAGACCCAGTACTTC. Translating gives CASSVGRSPRETQYF.